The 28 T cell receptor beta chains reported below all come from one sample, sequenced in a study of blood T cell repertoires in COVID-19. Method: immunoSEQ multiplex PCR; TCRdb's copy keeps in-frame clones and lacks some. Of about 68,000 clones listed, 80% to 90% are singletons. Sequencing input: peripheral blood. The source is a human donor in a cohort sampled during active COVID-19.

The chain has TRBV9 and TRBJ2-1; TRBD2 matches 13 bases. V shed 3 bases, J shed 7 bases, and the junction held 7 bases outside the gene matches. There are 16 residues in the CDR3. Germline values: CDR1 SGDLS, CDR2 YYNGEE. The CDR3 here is CASSASGLAGLNEQFF. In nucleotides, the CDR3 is TGTGCCAGCAGCGCATCGGGACTAGCGGGGCTAAATGAGCAGTTCTTC.

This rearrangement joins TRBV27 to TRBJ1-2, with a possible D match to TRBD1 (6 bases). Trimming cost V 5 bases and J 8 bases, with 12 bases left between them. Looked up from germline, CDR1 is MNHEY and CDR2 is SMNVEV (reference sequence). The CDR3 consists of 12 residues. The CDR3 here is CASSTTGWGYTF. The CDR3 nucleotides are TGTGCCAGCAGTACCACAGGGTGGGGCTACACCTTC.

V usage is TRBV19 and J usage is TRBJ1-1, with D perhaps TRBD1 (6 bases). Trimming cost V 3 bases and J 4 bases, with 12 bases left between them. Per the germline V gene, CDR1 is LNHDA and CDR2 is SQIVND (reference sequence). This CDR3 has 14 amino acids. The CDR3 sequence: CASSIRVTGTEAFF. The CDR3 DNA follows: TGTGCCAGTAGTATTAGAGTGACAGGCACTGAAGCTTTCTTT.

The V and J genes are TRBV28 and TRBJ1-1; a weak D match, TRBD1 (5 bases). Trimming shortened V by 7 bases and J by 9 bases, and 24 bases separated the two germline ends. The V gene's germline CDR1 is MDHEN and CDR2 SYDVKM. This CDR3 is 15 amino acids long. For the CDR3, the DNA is TGTGCCAGCACCCGGGGGTCCGGAGGGGAACTGAAAGCTTTCTTT. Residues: CASTRGSGGELKAFF.

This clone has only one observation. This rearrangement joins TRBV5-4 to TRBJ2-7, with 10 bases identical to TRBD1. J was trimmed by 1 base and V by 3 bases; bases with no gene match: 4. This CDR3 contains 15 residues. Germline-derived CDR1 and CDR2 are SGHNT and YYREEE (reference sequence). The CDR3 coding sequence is TGTGCCAGCAGCTCCGGGACAGGGGAATCCTACGAGCAGTACTTC. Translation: CASSSGTGESYEQYF.

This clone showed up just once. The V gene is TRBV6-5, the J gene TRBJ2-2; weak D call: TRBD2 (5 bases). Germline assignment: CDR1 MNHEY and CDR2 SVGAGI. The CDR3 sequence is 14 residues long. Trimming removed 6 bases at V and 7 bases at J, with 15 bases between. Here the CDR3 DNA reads TGTGCCAGCAGAACACTAAGCGGCCACGGGGAGCTGTTTTTT. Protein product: CASRTLSGHGELFF.

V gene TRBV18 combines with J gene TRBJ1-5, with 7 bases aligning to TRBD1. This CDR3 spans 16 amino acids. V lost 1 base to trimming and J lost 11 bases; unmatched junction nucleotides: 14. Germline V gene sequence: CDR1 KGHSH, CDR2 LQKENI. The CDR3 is CASSPQGALGGEAQHF. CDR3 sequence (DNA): TGTGCCAGCTCACCACAGGGGGCCCTAGGAGGTGAGGCCCAGCATTTT.

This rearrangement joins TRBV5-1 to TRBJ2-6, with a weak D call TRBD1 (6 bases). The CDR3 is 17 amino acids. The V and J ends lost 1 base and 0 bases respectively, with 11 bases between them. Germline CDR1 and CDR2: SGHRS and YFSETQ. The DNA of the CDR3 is TGCGCCAGCAGCTTGACAGGGAGTGGCTCTGGGGCCAACGTCCTGACTTTC. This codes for CASSLTGSGSGANVLTF.

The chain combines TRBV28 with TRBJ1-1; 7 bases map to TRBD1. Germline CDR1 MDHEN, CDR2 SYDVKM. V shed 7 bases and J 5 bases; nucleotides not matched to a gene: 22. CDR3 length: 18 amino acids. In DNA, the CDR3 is TGTGCCAGCATGGAGGCGGGACAGTTATTAAGGGGAAAAACTGAAGCTTTCTTT. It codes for CASMEAGQLLRGKTEAFF. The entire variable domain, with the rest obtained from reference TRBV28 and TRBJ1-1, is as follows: DVKVTQSSRYLVKRTGEKVFLECVQDMDHENMFWYRQDPGLGLRLIYFSYDVKMKEKGDIPEGYSVSREKKERFSLILESASTNQTSMYLCASMEAGQLLRGKTEAFFGQGTRLTVV.

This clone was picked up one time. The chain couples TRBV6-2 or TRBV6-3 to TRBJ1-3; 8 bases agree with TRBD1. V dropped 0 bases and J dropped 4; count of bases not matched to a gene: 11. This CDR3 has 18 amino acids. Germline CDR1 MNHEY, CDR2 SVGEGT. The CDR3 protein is CASSYSQGQGVTGNTIYF. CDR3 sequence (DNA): TGTGCCAGCAGTTACTCCCAAGGACAGGGTGTAACCGGAAACACCATATATTTT.

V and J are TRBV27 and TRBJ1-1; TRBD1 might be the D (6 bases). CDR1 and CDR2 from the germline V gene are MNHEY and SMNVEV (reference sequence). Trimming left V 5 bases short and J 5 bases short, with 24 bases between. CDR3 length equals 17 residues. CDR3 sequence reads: CASSPRGRREGKTEAFF. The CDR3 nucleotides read TGTGCCAGCAGTCCCCGGGGGCGGCGGGAGGGGAAAACTGAAGCTTTCTTT.

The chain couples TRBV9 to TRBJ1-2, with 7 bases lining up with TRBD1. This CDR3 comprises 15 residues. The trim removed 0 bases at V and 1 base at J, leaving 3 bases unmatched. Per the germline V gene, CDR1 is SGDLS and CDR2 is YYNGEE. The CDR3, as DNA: TGTGCCAGCAGCGTAGGGACAGGCAGTAACTATGGCTACACCTTC. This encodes CASSVGTGSNYGYTF.

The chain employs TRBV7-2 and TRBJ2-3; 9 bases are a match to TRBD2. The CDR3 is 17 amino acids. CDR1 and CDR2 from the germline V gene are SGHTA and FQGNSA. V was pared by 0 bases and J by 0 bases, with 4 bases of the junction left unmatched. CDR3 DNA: TGTGCCAGCAGCTTAGCGCCAGCGGGAGGCAGCACAGATACGCAGTATTTT. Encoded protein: CASSLAPAGGSTDTQYF.

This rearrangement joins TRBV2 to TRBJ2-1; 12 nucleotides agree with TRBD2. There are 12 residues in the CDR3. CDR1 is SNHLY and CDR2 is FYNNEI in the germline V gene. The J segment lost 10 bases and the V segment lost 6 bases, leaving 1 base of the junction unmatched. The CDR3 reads CASSGTSGEQFF. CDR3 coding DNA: TGTGCCAGCAGCGGGACTAGCGGGGAGCAGTTCTTC.

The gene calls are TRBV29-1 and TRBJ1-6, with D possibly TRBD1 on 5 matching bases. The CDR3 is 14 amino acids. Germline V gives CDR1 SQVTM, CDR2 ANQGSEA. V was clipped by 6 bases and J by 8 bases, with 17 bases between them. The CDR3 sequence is CSVREGNWDSPLHF. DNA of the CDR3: TGCAGCGTCCGGGAGGGGAACTGGGATTCACCCCTCCACTTT.

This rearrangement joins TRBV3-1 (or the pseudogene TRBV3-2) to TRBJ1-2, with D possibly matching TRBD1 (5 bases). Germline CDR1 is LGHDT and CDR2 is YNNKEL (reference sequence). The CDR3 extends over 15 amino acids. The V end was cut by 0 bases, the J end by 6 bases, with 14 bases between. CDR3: CASSQDLGLQNGYTF. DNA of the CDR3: TGTGCCAGCAGCCAAGATCTGGGGCTTCAGAATGGCTACACCTTC.

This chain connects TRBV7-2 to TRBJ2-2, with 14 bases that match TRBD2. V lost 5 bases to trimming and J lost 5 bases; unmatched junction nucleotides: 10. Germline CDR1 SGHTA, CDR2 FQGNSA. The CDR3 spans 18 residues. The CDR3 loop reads CASSIQTSGRARTGELFF. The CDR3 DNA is TGTGCCAGCAGCATCCAGACTAGCGGGAGGGCCAGGACCGGGGAGCTGTTTTTT.

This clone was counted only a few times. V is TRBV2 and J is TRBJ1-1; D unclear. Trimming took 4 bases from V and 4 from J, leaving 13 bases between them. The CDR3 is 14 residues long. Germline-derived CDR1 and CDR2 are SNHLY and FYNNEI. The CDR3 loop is CASSGGFKVTEAFF. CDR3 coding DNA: TGTGCCAGCAGTGGAGGGTTTAAAGTCACTGAAGCTTTCTTT.

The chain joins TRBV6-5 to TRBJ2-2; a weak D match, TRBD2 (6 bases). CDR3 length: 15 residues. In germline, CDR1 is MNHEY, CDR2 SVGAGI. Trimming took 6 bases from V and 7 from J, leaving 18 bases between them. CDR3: CASRTGTLRIGELFF. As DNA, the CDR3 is TGTGCCAGCAGGACCGGGACTCTCCGAATCGGGGAGCTGTTTTTT.

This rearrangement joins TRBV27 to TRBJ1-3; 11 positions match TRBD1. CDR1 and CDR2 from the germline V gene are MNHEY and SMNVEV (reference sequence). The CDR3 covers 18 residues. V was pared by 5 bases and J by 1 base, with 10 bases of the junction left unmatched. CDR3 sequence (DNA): TGTGCCAGCAGTCCGACCGGGACAGGGGGTCGGTCTGGAAACACCATATATTTT. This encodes CASSPTGTGGRSGNTIYF.

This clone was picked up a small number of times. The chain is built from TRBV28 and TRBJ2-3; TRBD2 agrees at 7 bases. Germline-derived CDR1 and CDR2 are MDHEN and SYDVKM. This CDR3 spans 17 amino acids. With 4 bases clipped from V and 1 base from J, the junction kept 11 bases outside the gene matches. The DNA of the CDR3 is TGTGCCAGCAGTTCACCCCTCCGTCTAGCGGGCACAGATACGCAGTATTTT. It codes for CASSSPLRLAGTDTQYF.

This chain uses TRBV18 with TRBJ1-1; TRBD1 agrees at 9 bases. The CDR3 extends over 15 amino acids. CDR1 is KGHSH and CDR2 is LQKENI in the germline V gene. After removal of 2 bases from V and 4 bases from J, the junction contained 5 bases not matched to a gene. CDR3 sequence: CASSPDRGSTTEAFF. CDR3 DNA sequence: TGTGCCAGCTCACCAGACAGGGGGAGCACCACTGAAGCTTTCTTT.

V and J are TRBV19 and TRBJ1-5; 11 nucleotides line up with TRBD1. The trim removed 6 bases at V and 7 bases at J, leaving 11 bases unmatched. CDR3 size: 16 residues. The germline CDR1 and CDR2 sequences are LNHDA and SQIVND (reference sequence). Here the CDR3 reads CASSLGPGQGEQPQHF. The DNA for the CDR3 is TGTGCCAGTAGCTTGGGACCGGGACAGGGGGAACAGCCCCAGCATTTT.

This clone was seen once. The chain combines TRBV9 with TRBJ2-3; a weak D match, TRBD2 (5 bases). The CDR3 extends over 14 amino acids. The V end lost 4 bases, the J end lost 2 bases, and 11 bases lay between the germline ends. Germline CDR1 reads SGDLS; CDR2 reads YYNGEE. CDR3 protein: CASSSRTSTDTQYF. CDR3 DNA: TGTGCCAGCAGCTCCCGGACTTCCACAGATACGCAGTATTTT.

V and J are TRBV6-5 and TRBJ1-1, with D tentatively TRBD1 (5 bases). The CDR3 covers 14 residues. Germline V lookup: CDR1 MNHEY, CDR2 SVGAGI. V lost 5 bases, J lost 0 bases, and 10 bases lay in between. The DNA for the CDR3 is TGTGCCAGCAGTATGACAGATATGAACACTGAAGCTTTCTTT. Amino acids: CASSMTDMNTEAFF.

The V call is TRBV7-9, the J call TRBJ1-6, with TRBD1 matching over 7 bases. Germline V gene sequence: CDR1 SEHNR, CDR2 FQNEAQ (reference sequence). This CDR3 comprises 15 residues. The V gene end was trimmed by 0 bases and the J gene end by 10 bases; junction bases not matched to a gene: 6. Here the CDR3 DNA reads TGTGCCAGCAGCTTAGCGGAGGGGGCGGGATCACCCCTCCACTTT. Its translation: CASSLAEGAGSPLHF.

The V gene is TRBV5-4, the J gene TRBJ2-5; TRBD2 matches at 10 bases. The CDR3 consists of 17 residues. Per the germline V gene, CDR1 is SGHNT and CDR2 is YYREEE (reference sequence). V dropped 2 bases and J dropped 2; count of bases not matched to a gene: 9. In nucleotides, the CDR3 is TGTGCCAGCAGCTTTGGACTAGCGGAGGGATTACAAGAGACCCAGTACTTC. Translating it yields CASSFGLAEGLQETQYF.

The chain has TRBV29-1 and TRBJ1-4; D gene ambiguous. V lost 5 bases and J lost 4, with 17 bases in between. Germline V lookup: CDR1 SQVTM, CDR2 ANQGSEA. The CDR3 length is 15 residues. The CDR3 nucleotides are TGCAGCGTTACTTACAGCGGGGATCTTAATGAAAAACTGTTTTTT. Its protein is CSVTYSGDLNEKLFF.